These 12 T cell receptor beta chains came from one sample sequenced in a study of early T cells in non-severe SARS-CoV-2 infection. TCRdb used MiXCR to reprocess the 5' RACE reads, holding one entry per CDR3 protein. The sample shows 55,000 to 75,000 distinct CDR3 sequences, about 7.7% of them seen only once. Sequencing was done on a sample of whole blood. These TCRs come from an adult who was a healthcare worker with PCR-confirmed SARS-CoV-2 infection or an uninfected control (not recorded which).

This clonotype was counted ten times or more. The chain joins TRBV7-9 to TRBJ1-4; 8 bases match TRBD1. Per germline, CDR1 SEHNR and CDR2 FQNEAQ (reference sequence). This CDR3 region has 14 residues. J lost 7 bases, V lost 2 bases, and 3 bases had no gene match. CDR3 sequence reads: CASSLQGAGEKLFF. CDR3 nucleotide sequence: TGTGCCAGCAGCTTACAGGGGGCCGGTGAAAAACTGTTTTTT.

This clonotype was picked up many times. V gene TRBV24-1 combines with J gene TRBJ2-5, with TRBD2 matching over 14 bases. With 4 bases clipped from V and 5 bases from J, the junction kept 5 bases outside the gene matches. Germline CDR1 KGHDR, CDR2 SFDVKD. This CDR3 is built from 16 residues. The CDR3 region is CATSETSGRAEETQYF. The CDR3 DNA follows: TGTGCCACCAGTGAGACTAGCGGGAGGGCCGAGGAGACCCAGTACTTC.

The table lists this clonotype with many counts. This sequence joins TRBV7-6 and TRBJ2-1, with D possibly matching TRBD2 (7 bases). V gave up 4 bases and J gave up 7 bases, with 14 bases separating them. Per germline, CDR1 SGHVS and CDR2 FNYEAQ. The CDR3 consists of 14 residues. The CDR3 sequence: CASSSGGGVNEQFF. CDR3 nucleotide sequence: TGTGCCAGCAGCTCCGGCGGGGGCGTAAATGAGCAGTTCTTC.

V usage is TRBV9 and J usage is TRBJ2-3; 7 nucleotides agree with TRBD1. Germline V gene data show CDR1 as SGDLS and CDR2 as YYNGEE. The CDR3 runs to 17 residues. The V and J ends lost 4 bases and 4 bases, in that order; junction bases with no gene match: 15. This CDR3 is CASSLPRTGDGSDTQYF. CDR3 bases: TGTGCCAGCAGCCTTCCCCGGACAGGCGACGGGTCAGATACGCAGTATTTT.

This clonotype has just a few counts. J is TRBJ1-3 and V is TRBV12-3 or TRBV12-4; D ambiguous. V was cut by 6 bases and J by 2 bases, with 11 bases left in between. The CDR3 is made up of 14 amino acids. CDR3 region: CASRSTDTGNTIYF. The DNA for the CDR3 is TGTGCCAGCAGATCAACTGATACTGGAAACACCATATATTTT.

In this sample, this clonotype turned up many times. The chain carries TRBV19 and TRBJ1-2, with D tentatively TRBD1 (5 bases). Per the germline V gene, CDR1 is LNHDA and CDR2 is SQIVND (reference sequence). The CDR3 extends over 14 amino acids. Between the trimmed V and J ends, which lost 4 bases and 8 bases, there was a span of 17 bases. The CDR3 protein is CASSTQQGTGGYTF. CDR3 bases: TGTGCCAGTAGTACCCAGCAGGGTACTGGGGGCTACACCTTC.

This clonotype was seen many times. V and J are TRBV7-9 and TRBJ2-1; no clear D gene. The CDR3 runs 12 residues. Germline lookup yields CDR1 SEHNR and CDR2 FQNEAQ (reference sequence). The V gene lost 8 bases and the J gene lost 4 bases, with 9 bases spanning the gap. CDR3 sequence (DNA): TGTGCCAGCGACCAGGAGTACAATGAGCAGTTCTTC. As protein: CASDQEYNEQFF.

This clonotype has just a few counts. The genes are TRBV27 and TRBJ2-7, with D maybe TRBD2 (5 bases). V was trimmed by 0 bases and J by 0 bases, leaving 12 bases between them. The length of the CDR3 is 16 residues. Germline loops: CDR1 MNHEY, CDR2 SMNVEV (reference sequence). The CDR3 loop is CASSLSAVGVSYEQYF. The CDR3 DNA reads TGTGCCAGCAGTTTATCGGCAGTCGGGGTCTCCTACGAGCAGTACTTC.

There are a few counts of this clonotype. The rearrangement links TRBV5-6 to TRBJ2-7; no clear D gene. From germline, CDR1 is SGHDT and CDR2 YYEEEE. V was cut by 1 base and J by 2 bases, with 10 bases left in between. The CDR3 totals 14 residues. The CDR3, as DNA: TGTGCCAGCAGCTTGAGACTGGTAGCCTACGAGCAGTACTTC. Protein product: CASSLRLVAYEQYF.

A note on this clonotype: Since the CDR3 does not end with the conserved phenylalanine or tryptophan, this likely comes from a read error. The rearrangement links TRBV5-1 to TRBJ2-3; tentatively, D is TRBD1 or TRBD2 (6 bases each). CDR3 size: 14 residues. Trimming removed 1 base at V and 2 bases at J, with 8 bases between. The V gene's germline CDR1 is SGHRS and CDR2 YFSETQ. CDR3 DNA: TGCGCCAGCAGCTTGTGGGGGGCCACAGATACGCAGTATCTT. It yields the protein CASSLWGATDTQYL.

This clonotype was detected only a few times. This chain links TRBV19 with TRBJ2-5, with D unresolved. The CDR3 spans 14 residues. In germline, CDR1 is LNHDA, CDR2 SQIVND (reference sequence). Deletions cut 5 bases from V and 0 bases from J, with 10 bases between. Here the CDR3 DNA reads TGTGCCAGTAGTTCCCAGTTGTACCAAGAGACCCAGTACTTC. It translates to CASSSQLYQETQYF.

This clonotype occurred many times. V and J are TRBV20-1 and TRBJ2-7; unclear D gene. CDR1 and CDR2 from the germline V gene are DFQATT and SNEGSKA (reference sequence). This CDR3 is 14 amino acids long. With 1 base removed from V and 3 bases from J, the gap between germline ends came to 13 bases. The CDR3 spells CSARASSLGYEQYF. CDR3 in DNA: TGCAGTGCTAGAGCATCGAGCTTGGGCTACGAGCAGTACTTC.